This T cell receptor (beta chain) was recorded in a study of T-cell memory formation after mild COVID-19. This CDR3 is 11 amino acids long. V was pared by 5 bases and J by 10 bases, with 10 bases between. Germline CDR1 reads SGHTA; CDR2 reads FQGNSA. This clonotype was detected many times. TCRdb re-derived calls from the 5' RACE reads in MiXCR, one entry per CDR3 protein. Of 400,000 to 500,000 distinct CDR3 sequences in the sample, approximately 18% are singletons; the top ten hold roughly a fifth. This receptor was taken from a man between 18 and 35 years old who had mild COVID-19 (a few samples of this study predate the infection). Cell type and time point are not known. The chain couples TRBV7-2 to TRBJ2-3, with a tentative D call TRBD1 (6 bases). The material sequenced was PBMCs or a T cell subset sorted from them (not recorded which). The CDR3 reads CASSQTGAQYF. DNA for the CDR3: TGTGCCAGCAGCCAGACAGGAGCGCAGTATTTT.